Listed below are T cell receptor beta chains from one sample, sequenced in a study of OX40 agonist ivuxolimab in advanced cancers. Some clones are missing from TCRdb's copy, which holds only in-frame ones; the method was immunoSEQ multiplex PCR. The table has roughly 59,000 clones, 92% seen once; the top ten hold roughly an eighth. Specimen: CD4+ or CD8+ T cells sorted from blood, collected in a trial of the OX40 agonist ivuxolimab. Receptors were obtained from an adult with an advanced solid tumor such as melanoma, head and neck, liver or kidney cancer. CDR3s include the opening cysteine and the closing phenylalanine or tryptophan. The order of the fields is D gene, clone size, J gene, V gene, CDR3 DNA, CDR3 protein. The D gene is left open where the match is weak. For some rows the clone size is stated as once, few or many, or as a class when expanded; others skip it.

TRBD2,.,TRBJ2-7,TRBV4-1,TGCGCCAGCAGCCCGGTGGGGGGAGCGGGAGATTACGAGCAGTACTTC,CASSPVGGAGDYEQYF
TRBD1,.,TRBJ1-2,TRBV29-1,TGCAGCGCCCAGGGGGAGAATGGAGGCTACACCTTC,CSAQGENGGYTF
TRBD1,.,TRBJ2-7,TRBV15,TGTGCCACCAGCAGGGACAGGGGCCACGAGCAGTACTTC,CATSRDRGHEQYF
.,.,TRBJ2-7,TRBV7-9,TGTGCCAGCAGCCTGGACATCTACGAGCAGTACTTC,CASSLDIYEQYF
.,.,TRBJ2-7,TRBV4-1,TGCGCCAGCAGCCAAGAAGATGGCGGGGTTACCTACGAGCAGTACTTC,CASSQEDGGVTYEQYF
.,.,TRBJ2-7,TRBV4-2,TGTGCCAGCAGCCAGGACCCGAACGCCTACGAGCAGTACTTC,CASSQDPNAYEQYF
.,.,TRBJ2-5,TRBV14,TGTGCCAGCAGCCAAGGTGGTCGAGACAGCGGACGGAACTTC,CASSQGGRDSGRNF
TRBD1,.,TRBJ2-7,TRBV7-2,TGTGCCAGCAGCCCGGGACAGTCCTACGAGCAGTACTTC,CASSPGQSYEQYF
.,.,TRBJ2-1,TRBV10-3,TGTGCCATCAGTGTTCGGGATAGAAATGAGCAGTTCTTC,CAISVRDRNEQFF
TRBD1,few,TRBJ1-3,TRBV7-9,TGTGCCAGCAGCCCTAGGACAGGCAACTCTGGAAACACCATATATTTT,CASSPRTGNSGNTIYF
.,.,TRBJ2-5,TRBV9,TGTGCCAGCAGCGGGGGTGAAAAGACCCAGTACTTC,CASSGGEKTQYF
.,.,TRBJ2-7,TRBV6-5,TGTGCCAGCAGTTACGCGACCAGCGGCTCCTACGAGCAGTACTTC,CASSYATSGSYEQYF
.,.,TRBJ1-1,TRBV5-1,TGCGCCAGCAGCCGCGGGCGCCTGATGAACACTGAAGCTTTCTTT,CASSRGRLMNTEAFF
.,.,TRBJ1-1,TRBV10-3,TGTGCCATCAGCCGGGAGGGTTCGAACACTGAAGCTTTCTTT,CAISREGSNTEAFF
TRBD1,.,TRBJ2-7,TRBV7-6,TGTGCCAGCAGCGAGATGATGGGACAGGGGGCCTCCTACGAGCAGTACTTC,CASSEMMGQGASYEQYF
TRBD2,.,TRBJ2-3,TRBV7-3,TGTGCCAGCAGCCCGGGACTAGCGTTCGGCACAGATACGCAGTATTTT,CASSPGLAFGTDTQYF
.,.,TRBJ1-5,TRBV15,TGTGCCACCAGCAGAGACTCCAGGGTATTTTTTAATCAGCCCCAGCATTTT,CATSRDSRVFFNQPQHF
TRBD1,.,TRBJ1-1,TRBV18,TGTGCCAGCTCACCTACAGGGGACACTGAAGCTTTCTTT,CASSPTGDTEAFF
TRBD2,.,TRBJ2-7,TRBV2,TGTGCCAGCAGTGGAGAGGGGACTAGCGGGAGGAGCTCCTACGAGCAGTACTTC,CASSGEGTSGRSSYEQYF
.,.,TRBJ2-1,TRBV10-3,TGTGCCATCAGTGAGTCGGGCCTAAGGGACAATGAGCAGTTCTTC,CAISESGLRDNEQFF
TRBD2,.,TRBJ2-7,TRBV9,TGTGCCAGCAGCGTAGGCGGGAGCCCCTACGAGCAGTACTTC,CASSVGGSPYEQYF
.,.,TRBJ2-7,TRBV21-1,TGTGCCAGCAGCAAAAGGGGACAGGGGGCTTTATACGAGCAGTACTTC,CASSKRGQGALYEQYF
TRBD2,.,TRBJ2-1,TRBV30,TGTGCCTGGAAGACTTTAGCGGGAGCCGAGGGTGAGCAGTTCTTC,CAWKTLAGAEGEQFF
TRBD1,once,TRBJ2-7,TRBV6-1,TGTGCTACAACAGGGGGGCTCGACCTCGAGCAGTACTTC,CATTGGLDLEQYF
.,.,TRBJ2-5,TRBV6-1,TGTGCCAGCATGAGATCCGGAGAGACCCAGTACTTC,CASMRSGETQYF
.,.,TRBJ2-3,TRBV4-2,TGTGCCAGCAGCCAAGACCTAGGATCCACAGATACGCAGTATTTT,CASSQDLGSTDTQYF
.,once,TRBJ2-1,TRBV11-3,TGTGCCAGCAGCTTAGATCTGAGCGGTTACAATGAGCAGTTCTTC,CASSLDLSGYNEQFF
.,.,TRBJ2-3,TRBV6-5,TGTGCCAGCAGCCAGGCTCCTAGCACAGATACGCAGTATTTT,CASSQAPSTDTQYF
.,.,TRBJ1-5,TRBV19,TGTGCCAGTAGTATAGGGATTCAGCCCCAGCATTTT,CASSIGIQPQHF
TRBD2,.,TRBJ2-7,TRBV5-4,TGTGCCAGCAGACCAGGACTAGCGGGAGTCCACGAGCAGTACTTC,CASRPGLAGVHEQYF
TRBD1,.,TRBJ2-2,TRBV5-4,TGTGCCACTACGACAGGGGGCACCGGGGAGCTGTTTTTT,CATTTGGTGELFF
TRBD2,.,TRBJ2-3,TRBV19,TGTGCCAGTAGTTCGTTAGCGGGAGGTTGGAGCACAGATACGCAGTATTTT,CASSSLAGGWSTDTQYF
.,.,TRBJ1-5,TRBV27,TGTGCCAGCAGCTCAGATGCCAGGAGCAATCAGCCCCAGCATTTT,CASSSDARSNQPQHF
TRBD1,.,TRBJ2-7,TRBV19,TGTGCCAGTAGTGATCTTTATCTGGGACAGGGAACCTACGAGCAGTACTTC,CASSDLYLGQGTYEQYF
.,.,TRBJ1-5,TRBV27,TGTGCCAGCAGTTTGAGAGGATCTCAGCCCCAGCATTTT,CASSLRGSQPQHF
TRBD2,.,TRBJ2-7,TRBV11-2,TGTGCCAGCAGCTTAGATGGTGCTCTAGCGGGACACGAGCAGTACTTC,CASSLDGALAGHEQYF
.,.,TRBJ2-2,TRBV29-1,TGCAGCGTTGAATTAAACACCGGGGAGCTGTTTTTT,CSVELNTGELFF
.,.,TRBJ2-6,TRBV7-3,TGTGCCAGCAGCTTAACTCCCAGGGTAATCTCTGGGGCCAACGTCCTGACTTTC,CASSLTPRVISGANVLTF
.,.,TRBJ1-2,TRBV14,TGTGCCAGCAGTGCGCGGGGGGGCCCCCCTTACTATGGCTACACCTTC,CASSARGGPPYYGYTF
TRBD1,.,TRBJ1-1,TRBV18,TGTGCCAGCTACACCCCCACAGGGGGCATCACTGAAGCTTTCTTT,CASYTPTGGITEAFF
.,.,TRBJ1-4,TRBV6-1,TGTGCCAGCAGCCCCTGGGATAATGAAAAACTGTTTTTT,CASSPWDNEKLFF
TRBD1,.,TRBJ2-3,TRBV27,TGTGCCAGCAGTTCAAGGACAGGAGTCACAGATACGCAGTATTTT,CASSSRTGVTDTQYF
.,.,TRBJ2-7,TRBV7-9,TGTGCCAGCAGCCAAACCGGGACACTCTACGAGCAGTACTTC,CASSQTGTLYEQYF
.,.,TRBJ1-4,TRBV4-1,TGCGCCAGCAGCCAAGCCGCAGGCCCTGAAAAACTGTTTTTT,CASSQAAGPEKLFF
TRBD1,once,TRBJ1-2,TRBV27,TGTGCCAGCAGTTTAGGGGAGGGGGCGCTCGGCTACACCTTC,CASSLGEGALGYTF
.,.,TRBJ1-1,TRBV19,TGTGCCAGTACCGTTCCGGGGGCAGGTGAAGCTTTCTTT,CASTVPGAGEAFF
.,.,TRBJ2-1,TRBV29-1,TGCAGCGTGTCCTCCGAGACTGGTTGGTACAATGAGCAGTTCTTC,CSVSSETGWYNEQFF
.,.,TRBJ2-1,TRBV7-9,TGTGCCAGCAGCTTAGACGAGACAGGCAACAATGAGCAGTTCTTC,CASSLDETGNNEQFF
.,few,TRBJ1-1,TRBV7-6,TGTGCCAGCAGCAACAACGCCCTTGGTGGCACTGAAGCTTTCTTT,CASSNNALGGTEAFF
TRBD1,.,TRBJ1-4,TRBV9,TGTGCCAGCAGCAAGGGGGGGACAGGGGAAGAAAAACTGTTTTTT,CASSKGGTGEEKLFF
.,.,TRBJ1-1,TRBV4-1,TGCGCCAGCAGCCCCCCGGGTTGGCAGCATTTGAACACTGAAGCTTTCTTT,CASSPPGWQHLNTEAFF
TRBD2,.,TRBJ2-3,TRBV19,TGTGCCAGTGCGGGAACTAGCGGAAGTACAGATACGCAGTATTTT,CASAGTSGSTDTQYF
.,.,TRBJ2-1,TRBV19,TGTGCCAGTAGTCTCGATAATGCGGCCTACAATGAGCAGTTCTTC,CASSLDNAAYNEQFF